One and the same sample provided the 8 T cell receptor beta chains below, sequenced in a study of blood T cell repertoires in COVID-19. Clones were read by immunoSEQ multiplex PCR, and TCRdb kept only the in-frame ones, dropping some. Seen here are more than 150,000 clones, 84% observed once, and the top ten hold roughly 7%. Sequenced input: peripheral blood. The receptors shown here come from a human donor in a cohort sampled during active COVID-19.

The rearrangement uses TRBV6-4 and TRBJ2-7; D is uncertain. V lost 5 bases and J 7 bases, leaving 30 bases between the germline ends. This CDR3 spans 18 amino acids. Germline V gene data show CDR1 as MRHNA and CDR2 as SNTAGT. In DNA, the CDR3 is TGTGCCAGCAGTCCTAGATTATTTGAGGCAGCCATCGCATCAGAGCAGTACTTC. Its translation: CASSPRLFEAAIASEQYF.

The chain carries TRBV18 and TRBJ1-3; no clear D gene. Germline CDR1 and CDR2: KGHSH and LQKENI. This CDR3 spans 18 amino acids. Trimming removed 2 bases at V and 0 bases at J, with 17 bases between. The CDR3, as DNA: TGTGCCAGCTCACCAATCAGGTTGAGAGGGAGCTCTGGAAACACCATATATTTT. It yields the protein CASSPIRLRGSSGNTIYF.

A word on this clone: Other DNA variants within this sample encode the same CDR3. The V and J genes are TRBV3-1 (or the pseudogene TRBV3-2) and TRBJ1-2, with no clear D. The CDR3 runs 13 residues. Trimming left V 0 bases short and J 7 bases short, with 9 bases between. CDR1 is LGHDT, CDR2 YNNKEL, per germline (reference sequence). CDR3 sequence reads: CASSQDRSSGYTF. The DNA for the CDR3 is TGTGCCAGCAGCCAAGACAGGTCCTCTGGCTACACCTTC.

CDR3 sequence: CASSPPYTSGETQYF. The CDR3 nucleotides are TGTGCCAGCTCACCACCGTATACCAGCGGAGAGACCCAGTACTTC. V is TRBV18 and J is TRBJ2-5, with D perhaps matching TRBD2 (5 bases). Per germline, CDR1 KGHSH and CDR2 LQKENI. The CDR3 spans 15 residues. Trimming stripped 0 bases from V and 4 bases from J, with 12 bases between.

V and J are TRBV9 and TRBJ2-1, with TRBD1 matching over 7 bases. The ends lost 3 bases at V and 6 bases at J; junction bases unmatched: 3. CDR1 and CDR2 (germline): SGDLS, YYNGEE. The CDR3 contains 13 residues. The CDR3 region is CASSANRGNEQFF. The DNA for the CDR3 is TGTGCCAGCAGCGCGAACAGGGGCAATGAGCAGTTCTTC.

The V and J genes are TRBV4-1 and TRBJ2-7; TRBD2 is a possible D gene (6 bases). V lost 0 bases and J 6 bases, leaving 15 bases between the germline ends. The CDR3 is 15 residues long. CDR1 and CDR2 (germline): MGHRA, YSYEKL. DNA of the CDR3: TGCGCCAGCAGCCAAGAATCGGGCGGGGTGGGCGAGCAGTACTTC. This gives the protein CASSQESGGVGEQYF.

The chain joins TRBV18 to TRBJ1-2; D might be TRBD1 (6 bases). The CDR3 contains 15 residues. The germline CDR1 and CDR2 sequences are KGHSH and LQKENI. Trimming stripped 3 bases from V and 0 bases from J, with 11 bases between. Here the CDR3 DNA reads TGTGCCAGCTCACCTGGTGGGGGCACTAACTATGGCTACACCTTC. Its translation is CASSPGGGTNYGYTF.

V usage is TRBV5-5 and J usage is TRBJ2-1; tentative D call: TRBD1 (6 bases). The CDR3 has 13 residues. V was cut by 4 bases and J by 10 bases, with 15 bases left in between. Germline CDR1 reads SGHKS; CDR2 reads YYEKEE (reference sequence). In DNA form, the CDR3 reads TGTGCCAGCAGCGTACAGGGAATCAACGAGCAGTTCTTC. Amino acids: CASSVQGINEQFF.